This T cell receptor beta chain was captured by sequencing in a study of early T cells in non-severe SARS-CoV-2 infection. Study-wide background: Alpha and beta chains were unpaired, from unsorted whole-blood bulk RNA.

Study findings and constraints: VDJdb matching, biased toward anti-spike CD8 responses, missed private and CD4 specificities.

TCRdb re-called the 5' RACE reads through MiXCR, storing one row per CDR3 protein. The sample has 75,000 to 90,000 distinct CDR3 sequences; about 15% are singletons. As for this clonotype: Its target is not known.

V gave up 6 bases and J gave up 6 bases, with 8 bases separating them. The CDR3 has 11 residues. Germline CDR1 is SQVTM and CDR2 is ANQGSEA. The receptor comes from an adult who was a healthcare worker with PCR-confirmed SARS-CoV-2 infection or an uninfected control (not recorded which). J is TRBJ2-2 and V is TRBV29-1; D is undetermined. Sequenced input: whole blood. The CDR3 DNA is TGCAGCGTACTGGGCGCCGGGGAGCTGTTTTTT. This codes for CSVLGAGELFF.